These 14 T cell receptor beta chains were sequenced from one sample in a study of Ad26.COV2.S vaccination and SARS-CoV-2 variants. Assay used: immunoSEQ multiplex PCR; TCRdb lists only in-frame clones, some missing. The sample lists roughly 700,000 clones, roughly 90% seen once, with about 1.5% in the top ten. Described treatment: 19 received Ad26.COV2.S at low or high dose, single or two shots; 5 received placebo; per-sample allocation not given. Specimens were obtained on day 63 following the first vaccine or placebo injection. Sample: peripheral blood, taken in a trial of Ad26.COV2.S vaccine versus placebo. These receptors originate from a person between 18 and 65 years old who received the Ad26.COV2.S COVID-19 vaccine or a placebo.

Note on this clone: This CDR3 is also generated by other DNA sequences in the sample. The chain has TRBV29-1 and TRBJ1-1; D is uncertain. Trimming took 5 bases from V and 0 from J, leaving 7 bases between them. Germline lookup yields CDR1 SQVTM and CDR2 ANQGSEA. There are 12 residues in the CDR3. CDR3 coding DNA: TGCAGCGTTTGGACGGTGAACACTGAAGCTTTCTTT. Its protein is CSVWTVNTEAFF.

The chain links TRBV7-9 to TRBJ2-1; TRBD2 agrees at 11 bases. Trimming at V came to 4 bases and at J to 9 bases, leaving 8 bases not matched to a gene. The length of the CDR3 is 15 residues. CDR1 SEHNR and CDR2 FQNEAQ come from the germline V gene (reference sequence). CDR3 region: CASSSLAGGLAEQFF. As DNA, the CDR3 is TGTGCCAGCAGCTCGCTAGCGGGGGGTTTGGCTGAGCAGTTCTTC.

V and J are TRBV6-6 and TRBJ2-5; D may be TRBD1 or TRBD2 (5 bases each). Germline lookup yields CDR1 MNHNY and CDR2 SVGAGI (reference sequence). V gave up 5 bases and J gave up 5 bases, with 12 bases separating them. The CDR3 is made up of 13 amino acids. The CDR3 reads CASSRDLDETQYF. CDR3 bases: TGTGCCAGCAGTCGGGACCTAGACGAGACCCAGTACTTC.

V is TRBV10-3 and J is TRBJ2-1; D gene unclear. The CDR3 is 16 residues long. V was trimmed by 0 bases and J by 6 bases, leaving 15 bases between them. Germline values: CDR1 ENHRY, CDR2 SYGVKD. For the CDR3, the DNA is TGTGCCATCAGTGAGTCCCGTAAGGGCAGCCCCAATGAGCAGTTCTTC. It yields the protein CAISESRKGSPNEQFF.

The chain couples TRBV18 to TRBJ1-2; the D gene is possibly TRBD1 (6 bases). The CDR3 covers 17 residues. With 1 base removed from V and 8 bases from J, the gap between germline ends came to 23 bases. In germline, CDR1 is KGHSH, CDR2 LQKENI. Here the CDR3 DNA reads TGTGCCAGCTCACCACGTTCAGGGGTAGGAGGTTTGGGCGGCTACACCTTC. As protein: CASSPRSGVGGLGGYTF. Drawing the rest from reference TRBV18 and TRBJ1-2, the complete variable domain is NAGVMQNPRHLVRRRGQEARLRCSPMKGHSHVYWYRQLPEEGLKFMVYLQKENIIDESGMPKERFSAEFPKEGPSILRIQQVVRGDSAAYFCASSPRSGVGGLGGYTFGSGTRLTVV.

The V and J genes are TRBV3-1 (or the pseudogene TRBV3-2) and TRBJ1-3; no reliable D call. Germline loops: CDR1 LGHDT, CDR2 YNNKEL (reference sequence). V was shortened by 1 base and J by 6 bases, with 10 bases between the two germline ends. The CDR3 spans 14 residues. Written as DNA, the CDR3 is TGTGCCAGCAGCCAAGGAGGCACCATAAACACCATATATTTT. Translating it yields CASSQGGTINTIYF.

For the CDR3, the DNA is TGTGCCGCGACCCAGGGGGAATGGGAGACCCAGTACTTC. It codes for CAATQGEWETQYF. The chain links TRBV10-3 to TRBJ2-5, with 7 bases matching TRBD1. The CDR3 runs 13 residues. Germline values: CDR1 ENHRY, CDR2 SYGVKD. After removal of 11 bases from V and 5 bases from J, the junction contained 11 bases not matched to a gene.

V and J are TRBV5-1 and TRBJ2-1; D is undetermined. CDR1 is SGHRS, CDR2 YFSETQ, per germline. The CDR3 loop spans 14 amino acids. V dropped 2 bases and J dropped 3 bases, with 9 bases sitting between them. This chain's CDR3 is CASSFGEIYNEQFF. CDR3 DNA sequence: TGCGCCAGCAGCTTCGGCGAGATCTACAATGAGCAGTTCTTC.

In this sample, this clone turned up once. V gene TRBV5-1 combines with J gene TRBJ1-4; D is unclear. The V gene's germline CDR1 is SGHRS and CDR2 YFSETQ. V shed 4 bases and J shed 3 bases, with 19 bases lying between them. The CDR3 has 17 residues. As DNA, the CDR3 is TGCGCCAGCAGCCAAAATACAGCCTCCCGAGCTAATGAAAAACTGTTTTTT. Its translation is CASSQNTASRANEKLFF.

CDR3 residues: CASSQALTSGGTGELFF. The CDR3 DNA reads TGCGCCAGCAGCCAAGCCCTGACTAGCGGGGGGACCGGGGAGCTGTTTTTT. This chain uses TRBV4-3 with TRBJ2-2; TRBD2 matches at 13 bases. The CDR3 has 17 residues. V dropped 1 base and J dropped 5; count of bases not matched to a gene: 4. Germline V gene data show CDR1 as LGHNA and CDR2 as YSLEER.

The rearrangement uses TRBV19 and TRBJ1-2, with a weak D call TRBD1 (5 bases). V was pared by 5 bases and J by 1 base, with 11 bases between. The CDR3 runs to 14 residues. Germline V lookup: CDR1 LNHDA, CDR2 SQIVND (reference sequence). In DNA form, the CDR3 reads TGTGCCAGTAGTCCAGGGACCCATAACTATGGCTACACCTTC. Its translation: CASSPGTHNYGYTF. The full variable domain, in which reference TRBV19 and TRBJ1-2 provide the parts outside the CDR3, is DGGITQSPKYLFRKEGQNVTLSCEQNLNHDAMYWYRQDPGQGLRLIYYSQIVNDFQKGDIAEGYSVSREKKESFPLTVTSAQKNPTAFYLCASSPGTHNYGYTFGSGTRLTVV.

The V call is TRBV9, the J call TRBJ1-3; no clear D gene. Trimming left V 4 bases short and J 0 bases short, with 11 bases between. CDR3 length: 15 residues. Germline lookup yields CDR1 SGDLS and CDR2 YYNGEE. As DNA, the CDR3 is TGTGCCAGCAGCCCAGGACGGTTCTCTGGAAACACCATATATTTT. It yields the protein CASSPGRFSGNTIYF.

The chain uses TRBV9 and TRBJ2-2; tentatively, D is TRBD2 (5 bases). The CDR3 length is 15 residues. Trimming cost V 4 bases and J 3 bases, with 13 bases left between them. Germline CDR1 SGDLS, CDR2 YYNGEE. The CDR3 loop reads CASSPEVGYTGELFF. CDR3 DNA: TGTGCCAGCAGCCCGGAGGTTGGATACACCGGGGAGCTGTTTTTT.

This clone showed up just a few times. The J gene is TRBJ2-1, the V gene TRBV30, with D possibly being TRBD1 (7 bases). The ends were cut back, 1 base at V and 9 bases at J, with 16 bases in the middle. Germline V gene data show CDR1 as GTSNPN and CDR2 as SVGIG (reference sequence). This CDR3 spans 14 amino acids. In DNA, the CDR3 is TGTGCCTGGAGTGCTGGAGGGGGCCTAGGTGAGCAGTTCTTC. As protein: CAWSAGGGLGEQFF.